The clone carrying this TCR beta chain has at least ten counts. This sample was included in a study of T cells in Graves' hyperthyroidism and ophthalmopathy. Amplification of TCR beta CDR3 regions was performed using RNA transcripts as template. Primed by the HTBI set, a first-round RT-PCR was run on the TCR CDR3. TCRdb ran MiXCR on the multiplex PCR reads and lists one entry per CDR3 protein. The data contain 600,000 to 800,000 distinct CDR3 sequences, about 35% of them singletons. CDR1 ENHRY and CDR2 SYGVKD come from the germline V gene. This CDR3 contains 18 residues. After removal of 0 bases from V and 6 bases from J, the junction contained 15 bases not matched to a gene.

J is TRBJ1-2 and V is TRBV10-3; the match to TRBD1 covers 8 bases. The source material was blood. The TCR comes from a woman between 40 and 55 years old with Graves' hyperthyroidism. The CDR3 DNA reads TGTGCCATCAGTGAGTCAGGGGCCAGGGGGCGAAGGTATGATGGCTACACCTTC. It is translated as CAISESGARGRRYDGYTF.